This T cell receptor beta chain was sequenced for a study of STAT5B mutations in CD4+ large granular lymphocyte leukemia (dated by TCRdb to between 2021 and 2024). For the study in its entirety: Among healthy controls, the CDR3 'QG' motif was associated with a particular HLA allele. The study compared the TCRbeta repertoires of patients with CD4+ T-cell large granular lymphocyte leukemia against the TCRbeta repertoires of healthy blood donors. Flow cytometry on FACSCanto II or FACSVerse confirmed that purified fractions exceeded 95% purity among lymphocytes. The paper as a whole reports these results and caveats: Greater clonality appeared to be present in CD4-sorted patient repertoires than in healthy CD4+ repertoires, and the difference was retained after the putative leukemic clones were removed. The data were not HLA-matched, and the relatively small sample size could explain the higher clonality seen in CD4+ compared with CD8+ T-LGLL. TRBV06-family usage was enriched among the top patient clones (8/27) compared with healthy controls (2/35). Each patient's main leukemic clonotypes were private, but about 27% of these clonotypes showed up at low frequency in the non-leukemic repertoires of other patients.

Buffy coats from roughly 40 blood donors, supplied by the Finnish Red Cross blood service, were used as healthy controls. All TCR-sequenced material derived from peripheral blood: patient blood samples and healthy donor buffy coats. Ficoll-Hypaque gradient centrifugation was used to isolate peripheral blood mononuclear cells. Magnetic purification was used to isolate CD4+ cells from the buffy coats of the healthy controls. The Gentra Puregene Cell and Tissue kit was used for genomic DNA extraction, and quantification was performed on a Qubit 2.0 fluorometer. Details on this clone: It has no known antigen specificity. One base away there is no much larger clone; base qualities are not given.

TCRbeta rearrangements were sequenced from genomic DNA using the immunoSEQ assay at survey resolution. Per the authors' processing: In the TCR sequencing data, the smallest productive clonotype frequency that could be detected was 2.59 x 10-5. Analyses included only productive TCRbeta rearrangements, meaning complete and in-frame sequences. Clonality for each sample was calculated as Simpson clonality in the immunoSEQ Analyzer version 3.0. Based on frequency, clones were grouped as very rare, small, medium, large (1-20%) or hyperexpanded (>20%). Generation probabilities were estimated with OLGA 1.2.3, V-gene circos plots were generated with VDJtools, specificities were searched for in VDJdb, and CDR3 motifs were identified with GLIPH. Not all clones reach the TCRdb copy of this immuneACCESS table, which keeps in-frame sequences only. Checked studies attribute under half of the gap to unresolved V genes and leave the rest unexplained. D and trimming were read from the DNA, whereas the V and J calls and clone size are those reported in that table. The sample includes around 21,000 clones, with roughly 76% observed a single time. The top ten constitute less than 5% of the sample.

The CDR3 holds 17 amino acids from the cysteine to the phenylalanine. CDR3 DNA is the only sequence kept; it has 51 bases, read in frame from the first base. At the junction V is shortened by 2 bases and J by 0 bases, with 15 bases in between. CDR1 and CDR2 (MDHEN, SYDVKM) derive from the germline V gene. The receptor was derived from a human donor in good health. Sequencing was done on a sample of CD4+ T cells from blood buffy coats. This receptor chain uses TRBV28 and TRBJ2-3, with no D gene named confidently. The DNA reads TGTGCCAGCAGTTTACCCCCTCGGGTGCGGAGCACAGATACGCAGTATTTT. Translated, it reads CASSLPPRVRSTDTQYF.